The clone carrying this T cell receptor beta chain was detected once. This entry comes from a study of Ad26.COV2.S vaccination and SARS-CoV-2 variants. Clones were sequenced by immunoSEQ multiplex PCR, and TCRdb holds only the in-frame ones, with some missing. There are more than 300,000 clones in the sample; about 86% occur only once, and less than 2% lies in the top ten. This CDR3 is built from 13 residues. The V end lost 6 bases, the J end lost 8 bases, and 16 bases lay between the germline ends. Treatment indicated: some 20 received Ad26.COV2.S at low or high dose, single or two shots; about 5 received placebo; per-sample allocation not given. Vaccine and placebo recipients were sampled on day 63 after the first injection.

The sample consisted of peripheral blood, taken in a trial of Ad26.COV2.S vaccine versus placebo. This TCR was recovered from a person aged 18-60 years who received the Ad26.COV2.S COVID-19 vaccine or a placebo. The chain uses TRBV12-3 or TRBV12-4 and TRBJ1-2; D is perhaps TRBD1 (5 bases). CDR3 nucleotide sequence: TGTGCCAGCAGCCGATCCAGGGCGGAAGGCTACACCTTC. This translates into CASSRSRAEGYTF.